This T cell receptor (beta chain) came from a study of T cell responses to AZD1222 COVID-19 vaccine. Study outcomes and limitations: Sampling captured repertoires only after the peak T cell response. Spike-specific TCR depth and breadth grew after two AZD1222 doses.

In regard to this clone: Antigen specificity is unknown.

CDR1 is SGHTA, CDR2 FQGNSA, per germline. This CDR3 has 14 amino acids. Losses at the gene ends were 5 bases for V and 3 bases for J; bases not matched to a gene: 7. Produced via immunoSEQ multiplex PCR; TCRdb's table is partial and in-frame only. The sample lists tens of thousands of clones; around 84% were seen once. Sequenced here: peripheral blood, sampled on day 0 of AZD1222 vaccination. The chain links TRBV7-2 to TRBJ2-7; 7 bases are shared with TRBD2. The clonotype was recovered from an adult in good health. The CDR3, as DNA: TGTGCCAGCAGCCTAGGGGACTACTTCTACGAGCAGTACTTC. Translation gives CASSLGDYFYEQYF. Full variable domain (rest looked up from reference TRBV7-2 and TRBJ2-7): GAGVSQSPSNKVTEKGKDVELRCDPISGHTALYWYRQSLGQGLEFLIYFQGNSAPDKSGLPSDRFSAERTGGSVSTLTIQRTQQEDSAVYLCASSLGDYFYEQYFGPGTRLTVT.